A selection of T cell receptor beta chains follows, all from one sample in a study of cytomegalovirus exposure and HLA in healthy donors. Repertoires were generated with immunoSEQ multiplex PCR, while TCRdb's copy carries only in-frame clones and drops some. The profile shows 130,000 to 150,000 clones, around 81% of them singletons. Sequenced input: PBMCs. The source of these receptors is a male donor in good health and CMV-seronegative. CDR3s include the opening cysteine and the closing phenylalanine or tryptophan. Fields, in order: V gene, clone size, J gene, D gene, CDR3 DNA, CDR3 protein. D genes are given only for firm matches. Clone size appears in some rows only: once, few, many, or a class for an expanded clone.

v_call: TRBV5-6; clone_size: few; j_call: TRBJ2-3; d_call: .; cdr3_nt: TGTGCCAGCAGCTACTTAAAAGGCGGCTACACAGATACGCAGTATTTT; cdr3_aa: CASSYLKGGYTDTQYF
v_call: TRBV7-6; clone_size: .; j_call: TRBJ2-7; d_call: TRBD1; cdr3_nt: TGTGCCAGCAGCCCATTAGGGGGACAGGGAACCTACGAGCAGTACTTC; cdr3_aa: CASSPLGGQGTYEQYF
v_call: TRBV5-1; clone_size: .; j_call: TRBJ2-2; d_call: TRBD2; cdr3_nt: TGCGCCAGCAGCTCGGCCATAGCGGGAGCGAACACCGGGGAGCTGTTTTTT; cdr3_aa: CASSSAIAGANTGELFF
v_call: TRBV7-9; clone_size: .; j_call: TRBJ2-7; d_call: TRBD2; cdr3_nt: TGTGCCAGCAGCCGCCCTCGACTAGCGGGGGTGTACGAGCAGTACTTC; cdr3_aa: CASSRPRLAGVYEQYF
v_call: TRBV7-3; clone_size: .; j_call: TRBJ2-3; d_call: TRBD2; cdr3_nt: TGTGCCAGCAGCCTCGGGGGTCAGGGAGGGGATACGCAGTATTTT; cdr3_aa: CASSLGGQGGDTQYF
v_call: TRBV7-8; clone_size: once; j_call: TRBJ1-3; d_call: .; cdr3_nt: TGTGCCAGCAGCCCCAGGGAGGGGAACTCTGGAAACACCATATATTTT; cdr3_aa: CASSPREGNSGNTIYF
v_call: TRBV5-1; clone_size: .; j_call: TRBJ2-1; d_call: .; cdr3_nt: TGCGCCAGCAGCTTGGGTCCCACAGGGACTATCGACAATGAGCAGTTCTTC; cdr3_aa: CASSLGPTGTIDNEQFF
v_call: TRBV7-2; clone_size: .; j_call: TRBJ1-2; d_call: .; cdr3_nt: TGTGCCAGCAGCTTAGCGCTGGGCTCTAACTATGGCTACACCTTC; cdr3_aa: CASSLALGSNYGYTF
v_call: TRBV5-4; clone_size: .; j_call: TRBJ2-5; d_call: TRBD2; cdr3_nt: TGTGCCAGCAGCTTGGTTCCTAGCGGGGTGGAGACCCAGTACTTC; cdr3_aa: CASSLVPSGVETQYF
v_call: TRBV13; clone_size: .; j_call: TRBJ2-1; d_call: TRBD2; cdr3_nt: TGTGCCAGCAGCCTTCGGACTAGCGATTCCTACAATGAGCAGTTCTTC; cdr3_aa: CASSLRTSDSYNEQFF
v_call: TRBV7-2; clone_size: .; j_call: TRBJ2-2; d_call: .; cdr3_nt: TGTGCCAGCAGCTTAAGCCTAGCGTCCGGGGAGCTGTTTTTT; cdr3_aa: CASSLSLASGELFF
v_call: TRBV7-8; clone_size: few; j_call: TRBJ2-2; d_call: .; cdr3_nt: TGTGCCAGCAGCTTATCAGACACCGGGGAGCTGTTTTTT; cdr3_aa: CASSLSDTGELFF